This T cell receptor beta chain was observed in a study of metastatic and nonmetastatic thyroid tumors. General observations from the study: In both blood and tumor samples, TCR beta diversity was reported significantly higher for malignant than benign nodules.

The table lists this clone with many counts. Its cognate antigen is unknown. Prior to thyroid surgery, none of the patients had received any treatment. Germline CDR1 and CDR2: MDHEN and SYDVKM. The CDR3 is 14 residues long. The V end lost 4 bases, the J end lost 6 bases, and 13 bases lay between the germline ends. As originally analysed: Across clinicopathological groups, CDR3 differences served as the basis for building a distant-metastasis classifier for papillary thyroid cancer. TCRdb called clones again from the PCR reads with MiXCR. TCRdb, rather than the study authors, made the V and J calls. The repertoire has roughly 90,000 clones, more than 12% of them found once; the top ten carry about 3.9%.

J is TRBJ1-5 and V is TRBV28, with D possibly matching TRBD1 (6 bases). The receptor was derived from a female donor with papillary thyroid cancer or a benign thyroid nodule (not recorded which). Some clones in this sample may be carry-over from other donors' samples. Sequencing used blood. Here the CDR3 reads CASSSRGGVQPQHF. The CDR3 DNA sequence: TGTGCCAGCAGTTCGCGAGGGGGGGTTCAGCCCCAGCATTTT.